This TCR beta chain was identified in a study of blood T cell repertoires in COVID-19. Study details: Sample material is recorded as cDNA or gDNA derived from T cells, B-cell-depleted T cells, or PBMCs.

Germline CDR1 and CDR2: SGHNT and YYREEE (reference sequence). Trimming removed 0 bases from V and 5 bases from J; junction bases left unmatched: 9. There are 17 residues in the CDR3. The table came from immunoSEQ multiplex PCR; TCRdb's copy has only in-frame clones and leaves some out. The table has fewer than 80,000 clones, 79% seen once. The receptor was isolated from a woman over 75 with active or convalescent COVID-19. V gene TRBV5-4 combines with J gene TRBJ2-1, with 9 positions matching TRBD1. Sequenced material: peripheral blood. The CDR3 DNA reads TGTGCCAGCAGCTTGGTCTGGGGGACAGGGACGAACAATGAGCAGTTCTTC. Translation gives CASSLVWGTGTNNEQFF.